These 18 T cell receptor beta chains came from one sample sequenced in a study of blood T cells in healthy people across ages. Alongside a J-beta primer mix, a sample-barcoded 5' primer served in a second PCR lasting roughly 6 to 11 cycles. TCRdb reanalysed the 5' RACE reads using MiXCR and keeps one entry per CDR3 protein. The sample shows some 1.4 million distinct CDR3 sequences, around 42% of them seen only once. Input material: blood. Source of these receptors: a woman aged 18 to 35 in good health.

This clonotype was observed a handful of times. The rearrangement joins TRBV7-3 to TRBJ2-1; possibly TRBD2 for D (6 bases). The CDR3 loop spans 15 amino acids. Germline CDR1 and CDR2: SGHTA and FQGTGA. Between the trimmed V and J ends, which lost 5 bases and 0 bases, there was a span of 11 bases. CDR3 sequence: CASSPRLDSYNEQFF. CDR3 coding DNA: TGTGCCAGCAGCCCTCGACTAGACTCCTACAATGAGCAGTTCTTC.

In its sample, this clonotype was seen a few times. The V call is TRBV20-1, the J call TRBJ2-1, with D possibly TRBD2 on 6 matching bases. The CDR3 loop spans 15 amino acids. Germline assignment: CDR1 DFQATT and CDR2 SNEGSKA (reference sequence). CDR3 protein: CSAHGGSSSYNEQFF. DNA for the CDR3: TGCAGCGCCCATGGGGGGAGTAGCTCCTACAATGAGCAGTTCTTC.

V usage is TRBV30 and J usage is TRBJ2-5; the match to TRBD1 covers 7 bases. After removal of 6 bases from V and 4 bases from J, the junction contained 17 bases not matched to a gene. Germline V gene lookup returns CDR1 GTSNPN and CDR2 SVGIG (reference sequence). The length of the CDR3 is 16 residues. The CDR3 sequence is CACQGWDRHERETQYF. The CDR3 region has the DNA TGTGCCTGCCAAGGATGGGACAGACACGAAAGAGAGACCCAGTACTTC. The variable domain in full, completed from reference TRBV30 and TRBJ2-5, reads SQTIHQWPATLVQPVGSPLSLECTVEGTSNPNLYWYRQAAGRGLQLLFYSVGIGQISSEVPQNLSASRPQDRQFILSSKKLLLSDSGFYLCACQGWDRHERETQYFGPGTRLLVL.

The chain combines TRBV10-3 with TRBJ2-5; 13 bases line up with TRBD2. The germline CDR1 and CDR2 sequences are ENHRY and SYGVKD. Losses at the gene ends were 10 bases for V and 2 bases for J; bases not matched to a gene: 4. This CDR3 has 14 amino acids. Here the CDR3 DNA reads TGTGCCACCGGGACTAGCGGGGTTCAAGAGACCCAGTACTTC. It is translated as CATGTSGVQETQYF.

V is TRBV4-2 and J is TRBJ2-5, with a weak D call TRBD2 (6 bases). V dropped 0 bases and J dropped 9 bases, with 14 bases sitting between them. CDR3 length: 14 amino acids. Germline-derived CDR1 and CDR2 are LGHNA and YNFKEQ. Written as DNA, the CDR3 is TGTGCCAGCAGCCAAGAACTAGCTCGCACGGCCCAGTACTTC. The encoded protein is CASSQELARTAQYF.

This clonotype was seen a few times. V and J are TRBV14 and TRBJ2-7, with no clear D. The CDR3 is 13 amino acids. Trimming cost V 4 bases and J 5 bases, with 12 bases left between them. Looked up from germline, CDR1 is SGHDN and CDR2 is FVKESK. The CDR3 is CASSLLPENEQYF. The CDR3 bases are TGTGCCAGCAGCCTACTACCAGAGAACGAGCAGTACTTC.

This sequence joins TRBV11-2 and TRBJ1-2; TRBD1 aligns across 8 bases. In germline, CDR1 is SGHAT, CDR2 FQNNGV. The CDR3 totals 16 residues. J was trimmed by 11 bases and V by 1 base; bases with no gene match: 15. The CDR3 region is CASSLGQGQGVVGYTF. The CDR3 coding sequence is TGTGCCAGCAGCTTAGGACAAGGACAGGGAGTTGTGGGGTACACCTTC.

The chain combines TRBV7-8 with TRBJ2-7; D could derive from TRBD1 or TRBD2 (7 bases each). Per germline, CDR1 SGHVS and CDR2 FQNEAQ. The germline V and J ends were trimmed by 0 bases and 4 bases, with 19 bases remaining between them. CDR3 length: 17 amino acids. The CDR3 DNA follows: TGTGCCAGCAGCTTAGCGTCAGGGGGAGGGGGCTTATACGAGCAGTACTTC. It yields the protein CASSLASGGGGLYEQYF.

The rearrangement joins TRBV12-5 to TRBJ2-5, with TRBD2 matching 10 bases. The CDR3 spans 16 residues. V shed 8 bases and J 0 bases; nucleotides not matched to a gene: 9. Germline-derived CDR1 and CDR2 are LGHNT and FRNRAP. CDR3 sequence: CASRFSGGSYQETQYF. The CDR3 region has the DNA TGTGCTAGTCGATTTAGCGGGGGGTCGTACCAAGAGACCCAGTACTTC. Drawing the rest from reference TRBV12-5 and TRBJ2-5, the complete variable domain is DARVTQTPRHKVTEMGQEVTMRCQPILGHNTVFWYRQTMMQGLELLAYFRNRAPLDDSGMPKDRFSAEMPDATLATLKIQPSEPRDSAVYFCASRFSGGSYQETQYFGPGTRLLVL.

This clonotype occurred a few times. The genes are TRBV9 and TRBJ1-6, with D possibly being TRBD1 (5 bases). CDR3 length: 15 residues. Trimming pared 4 bases from V and 6 bases from J, leaving 14 bases between. CDR1 and CDR2 (germline): SGDLS, YYNGEE. The CDR3 nucleotides are TGTGCCAGCAGCTCGATCGGAGGGGTTAATTCACCCCTCCACTTT. Its translation is CASSSIGGVNSPLHF.

This clonotype was seen at least ten times. The CDR3 here is CASSSQGTANTEAFF. Here the CDR3 DNA reads TGTGCCAGCAGCTCCCAGGGGACGGCGAACACTGAAGCTTTCTTT. This sequence joins TRBV9 and TRBJ1-1, with a weak D call TRBD1 (6 bases). Between the trimmed V and J ends, which lost 4 bases and 1 base, there was a span of 14 bases. The CDR3 covers 15 residues. Per germline, CDR1 SGDLS and CDR2 YYNGEE. The whole variable domain, filled in from reference TRBV9 and TRBJ1-1, reads DSGVTQTPKHLITATGQRVTLRCSPRSGDLSVYWYQQSLDQGLQFLIQYYNGEERAKGNILERFSAQQFPDLHSELNLSSLELGDSALYFCASSSQGTANTEAFFGQGTRLTVV.

The gene calls are TRBV7-3 and TRBJ2-6, with 7 nucleotides matching TRBD1. Germline-derived CDR1 and CDR2 are SGHTA and FQGTGA. Unmatched junction bases numbered 14, after V lost 5 bases and J lost 1 base. The CDR3 has 19 amino acids. This CDR3 is CASSRGTAYGESGANVLTF. CDR3 bases: TGTGCCAGCAGCCGAGGGACAGCTTATGGGGAATCTGGGGCCAACGTCCTGACTTTC.

This clonotype was seen a few times. The chain recombines TRBV27 with TRBJ2-5; TRBD1 matches at 7 bases. CDR3 size: 12 residues. Looked up from germline, CDR1 is MNHEY and CDR2 is SMNVEV (reference sequence). V lost 9 bases to trimming and J lost 4 bases; unmatched junction nucleotides: 5. The CDR3 region has the DNA TGTGCCAGTATGGGACAGACAGAGACCCAGTACTTC. It codes for CASMGQTETQYF.

This rearrangement joins TRBV29-1 to TRBJ2-3; the D is unclear. Germline V gene sequence: CDR1 SQVTM, CDR2 ANQGSEA. The CDR3 runs to 12 residues. CDR3 sequence reads: CVTRKITDTQYF. The DNA of the CDR3 is TGCGTCACCCGGAAGATTACAGATACGCAGTATTTT.

This chain uses TRBV24-1 with TRBJ2-1; D perhaps matches TRBD1 (5 bases). The better agreement between TRBJ2-7 and the DNA end casts doubt on the J call. CDR3 length: 16 amino acids. Germline CDR1 and CDR2: KGHDR and SFDVKD. CDR3 coding DNA: TGTGCCACCAGTGGCCTCACAGGAGCCTCCTACAATGAGCAGTACTTC. Its translation is CATSGLTGASYNEQYF.

The V gene is TRBV28, the J gene TRBJ1-6; D is undetermined. CDR1 is MDHEN and CDR2 is SYDVKM in the germline V gene. Trimming took off 7 bases at V and 11 bases at J, with 12 bases between the two ends. The CDR3 spans 12 residues. The CDR3 DNA is TGTGCCAGCACTCGGGCCCCAGCACCCCTCCACTTT. Translating it yields CASTRAPAPLHF.

A few counts support this clonotype. V is TRBV27 and J is TRBJ2-7; tentatively, D is TRBD1 (6 bases). Deletions cut 4 bases from V and 3 bases from J, with 10 bases between. The germline V gene has CDR1 MNHEY and CDR2 SMNVEV (reference sequence). CDR3 length: 13 amino acids. The CDR3 region has the DNA TGTGCCAGCAGTTACGGACAGCGCTACGAGCAGTACTTC. Protein sequence: CASSYGQRYEQYF.

The chain combines TRBV6-5 with TRBJ2-3; D may be TRBD2 (5 bases). Germline V lookup: CDR1 MNHEY, CDR2 SVGAGI. CDR3 length equals 16 residues. V was cut by 5 bases and J by 3 bases, with 18 bases left in between. This CDR3 reads CASSTRGPRLTDTQYF. The CDR3, as DNA: TGTGCCAGCAGTACTCGAGGGCCAAGGTTGACAGATACGCAGTATTTT.